Ten or more counts support the clone carrying this T cell receptor (beta chain). This sample was included in a study of T-cell reconstitution after alpha-beta-depleted transplantation in children. The library targeted TCRbeta and was prepared with unique molecular identifiers. From the PCR reads, TCRdb called clonotypes with MiXCR, one entry per CDR3 protein. The profile shows about 200,000 distinct CDR3 sequences, more than 12% of them singletons. The CDR3 is 12 residues long. The J segment lost 9 bases and the V segment lost 3 bases, leaving 5 bases of the junction unmatched. Germline V gene data show CDR1 as DFQATT and CDR2 as SNEGSKA (reference sequence).

The source was PBMCs from the stem cell graft donor, collected from the stem cell graft. The sequence was collected from a human donor who donated a stem cell graft to a child with acute lymphoblastic leukemia. This rearrangement joins TRBV20-1 to TRBJ1-5; 7 bases line up with TRBD1. The CDR3 here is CSASQGGRPQHF. The CDR3 nucleotides are TGCAGTGCTAGCCAGGGGGGGCGGCCCCAGCATTTT.